Listed below are T cell receptor beta chains from one sample, sequenced in a study of cytomegalovirus exposure and HLA in healthy donors. This table comes from immunoSEQ multiplex PCR, and its TCRdb copy is limited to in-frame clones, with some not included. The sample consists of roughly 59,000 clones, 85% to 95% of them appearing once. Sequencing was carried out using PBMCs. The origin of the receptors is a woman aged 18-29 years in good health and CMV-seropositive. CDR3s include the opening cysteine and the closing phenylalanine or tryptophan. D genes are given only for firm matches. Clone sizes are given selectively: once, few, many, or a class where the clone is expanded.

clone_size	j_call	v_call	d_call	cdr3_nt	cdr3_aa
NA	TRBJ2-5	TRBV4-3	NA	TGCGCCAGCAGCCAAGATAGGGGGATAAGGAAGACCCAGTACTTC	CASSQDRGIRKTQYF
NA	TRBJ2-1	TRBV10-3	TRBD2	TGTGCCATCAGCTTAGCGGGGAGGGATGAGCAGTTCTTC	CAISLAGRDEQFF
NA	TRBJ2-2	TRBV7-8	NA	TGTGCCAGCAGCTTGGCGGGTACCGGGGAGCTGTTTTTT	CASSLAGTGELFF
NA	TRBJ1-3	TRBV5-4	TRBD1	TGTGCCAGCAGCCCCACCTTGACAGGGTCAGGAAACACCATATATTTT	CASSPTLTGSGNTIYF
NA	TRBJ1-1	TRBV29-1	NA	TGCAGCGTTACGTTACAGGAGATGAACACTGAAGCTTTCTTT	CSVTLQEMNTEAFF
once	TRBJ1-5	TRBV10-2	NA	TGCGCCAGCAGTGAGTCCAGAAATCAGCCCCAGCATTTT	CASSESRNQPQHF
NA	TRBJ2-5	TRBV10-1	TRBD2	TGCGCCAGCAGGGTTCTCAGGAGCGGGGGGGGAGAGACCCAGTACTTC	CASRVLRSGGGETQYF
NA	TRBJ2-7	TRBV21-1	NA	TGTGCCAGCAGCATCGGATTGAGGCGGGAGCCGAACGCCGAGCAGTACTTC	CASSIGLRREPNAEQYF
NA	TRBJ1-2	TRBV5-1	TRBD1	TGCGCCAGCAGCTTGGAGGGACAGACTAACTATGGCTACACCTTC	CASSLEGQTNYGYTF
NA	TRBJ1-5	TRBV13	NA	TGTGCCAGCAGCCTAGGGACCCGGGCGGGAGGGTTT	CASSLGTRAGGF
NA	TRBJ2-4	TRBV6-5	NA	TGTGCCAGCAGCCCCGGAGGGCTGGCCAAAAACATTCAGTACTTC	CASSPGGLAKNIQYF
NA	TRBJ2-7	TRBV4-1	NA	TGCGCCAGCAGCCCCAGGAGGAGCTCCTACGAGCAGTACTTC	CASSPRRSSYEQYF
NA	TRBJ2-5	TRBV5-4	NA	TGTGCCAGCAGCCCCATCGGGGCTAGCGTACAAGAGACCCAGTACTTC	CASSPIGASVQETQYF
NA	TRBJ2-1	TRBV27	NA	TGTGCCAGCAGACCGGCGGTTTCCTACAATGAGCAGTTCTTC	CASRPAVSYNEQFF
NA	TRBJ2-7	TRBV28	TRBD2	TGTGCCAGCAGTTTAGCGGGAGCGAACGAGCGGCAGTACTTC	CASSLAGANERQYF
NA	TRBJ2-5	TRBV6-6	TRBD1	TGTGCCAGCAGGGACAGGTTGATCGAGACCCAGTACTTC	CASRDRLIETQYF